This T cell receptor (beta chain) was recovered during a study of OX40 agonist ivuxolimab in advanced cancers. Looking at the study overall: Administration of intravenous ivuxolimab to patients occurred every 2 weeks at 0.01 to 10 mg/kg. Therapy given before enrollment (anti-PD-1, anti-PD-L1 or anti-CTLA-4) was allowed, and over 35% had some. Study results and caveats: Doses of 0.1 to 3.0 mg/kg were accompanied by clonal expansion of CD4+ and CD8+ blood T cells by week 6. Expanded clones were, on average, more numerous in CD8+ T cells than in CD4+.

Here immunoSEQ multiplex PCR was the method, and the copy in TCRdb shows in-frame clones only, minus some. The sample lists some 70,000 clones, more than 75% occurring once. As to this clone: The antigen is not known.

V dropped 1 base and J dropped 4 bases, with 10 bases sitting between them. CDR3 length: 15 residues. CDR1 SGHTA and CDR2 FQGNSA come from the germline V gene. The chain is built from TRBV7-2 and TRBJ1-4; no clear D gene. The TCR originated in an adult with an advanced solid tumor such as melanoma, head and neck, liver or kidney cancer. The starting material was CD4+ or CD8+ T cells sorted from blood, obtained in a trial of the OX40 agonist ivuxolimab. The CDR3 region has the DNA TGTGCCAGCAGCTTAGTCCGACAAAGTAATGAAAAACTGTTTTTT. It translates to CASSLVRQSNEKLFF. The full variable domain, in which reference TRBV7-2 and TRBJ1-4 provide the parts outside the CDR3, is GAGVSQSPSNKVTEKGKDVELRCDPISGHTALYWYRQSLGQGLEFLIYFQGNSAPDKSGLPSDRFSAERTGGSVSTLTIQRTQQEDSAVYLCASSLVRQSNEKLFFGSGTQLSVL.